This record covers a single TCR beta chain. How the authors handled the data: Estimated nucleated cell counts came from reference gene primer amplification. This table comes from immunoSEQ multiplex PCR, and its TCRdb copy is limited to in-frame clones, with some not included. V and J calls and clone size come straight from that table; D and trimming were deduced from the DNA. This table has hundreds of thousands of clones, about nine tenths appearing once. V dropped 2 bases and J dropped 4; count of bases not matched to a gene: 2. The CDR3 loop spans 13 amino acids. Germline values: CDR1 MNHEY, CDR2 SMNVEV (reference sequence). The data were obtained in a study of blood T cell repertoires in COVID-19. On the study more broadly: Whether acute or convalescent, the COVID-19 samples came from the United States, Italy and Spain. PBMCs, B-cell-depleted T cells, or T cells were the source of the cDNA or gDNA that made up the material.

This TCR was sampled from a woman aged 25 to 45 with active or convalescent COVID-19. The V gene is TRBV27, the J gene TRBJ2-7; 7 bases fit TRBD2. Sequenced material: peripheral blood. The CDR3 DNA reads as TGTGCCAGCAGTTTAGGGCGGGAGTACGAGCAGTACTTC. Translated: CASSLGREYEQYF.